This T cell receptor (beta chain) is drawn from a study of long-term antiretroviral therapy in people with HIV. About this clone: What it binds is unknown.

Survey-level resolution applied to immunoSEQ assay v3.0. The repertoire was sequenced with immunoSEQ multiplex PCR; TCRdb's copy has only in-frame clones and lacks some. The repertoire holds 30,000 to 40,000 clones, approximately 85% seen once, with less than 5.5% in the top ten. Going into DNA extraction, samples held 1-10 million cryopreserved PBMC. Study-level points and caveats: Therapy changes, viral resistance and ART adherence were not documented in the available data. Across all time points, the repertoire was dominated by clones that expanded before ART. In samples taken after ART, diversity increased but remained below transplant donor control levels.

Trimming took 0 bases from V and 5 from J, leaving 5 bases between them. The CDR3 is made up of 12 amino acids. The germline V gene has CDR1 ENHRY and CDR2 SYGVKD. The sequence was obtained from a man aged 18 to 29 with HIV. The specimen comprised unsorted PBMCs, sampled approximately 3.5 years after starting antiretroviral therapy. The J gene is TRBJ2-7, the V gene TRBV10-3; perhaps D is TRBD1 or TRBD2 (5 bases each). The chain's CDR3 is CAISESGDEQYF. CDR3 in DNA: TGTGCCATCAGTGAGTCGGGGGACGAGCAGTACTTC.